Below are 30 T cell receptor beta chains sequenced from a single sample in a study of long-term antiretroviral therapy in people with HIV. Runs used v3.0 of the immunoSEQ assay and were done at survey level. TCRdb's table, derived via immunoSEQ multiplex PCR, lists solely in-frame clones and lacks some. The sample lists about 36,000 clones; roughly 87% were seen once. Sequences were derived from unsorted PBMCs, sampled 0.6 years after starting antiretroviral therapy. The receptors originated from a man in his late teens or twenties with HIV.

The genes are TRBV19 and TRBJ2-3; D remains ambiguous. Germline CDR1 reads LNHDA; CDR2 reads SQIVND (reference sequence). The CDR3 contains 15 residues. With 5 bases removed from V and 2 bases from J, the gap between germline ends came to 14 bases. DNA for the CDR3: TGTGCCAGTAGTTCTCGAGGCGGAATCACAGATACGCAGTATTTT. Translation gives CASSSRGGITDTQYF. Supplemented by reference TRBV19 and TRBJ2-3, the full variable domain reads DGGITQSPKYLFRKEGQNVTLSCEQNLNHDAMYWYRQDPGQGLRLIYYSQIVNDFQKGDIAEGYSVSREKKESFPLTVTSAQKNPTAFYLCASSSRGGITDTQYFGPGTRLTVL.

DNA of the CDR3: TGTGCCTCCTCGGGGGGGGAGGACACTGAAGCTTTCTTT. Translating gives CASSGGEDTEAFF. The chain links TRBV10-3 to TRBJ1-1; maybe TRBD1 (5 bases). The CDR3 sequence is 13 residues long. V gave up 11 bases and J gave up 3 bases, with 16 bases separating them. CDR1 ENHRY and CDR2 SYGVKD come from the germline V gene.

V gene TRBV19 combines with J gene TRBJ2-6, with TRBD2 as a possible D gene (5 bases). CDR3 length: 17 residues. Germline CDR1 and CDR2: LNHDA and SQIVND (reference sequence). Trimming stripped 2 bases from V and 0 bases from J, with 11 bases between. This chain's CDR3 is CASSILGLYSGANVLTF. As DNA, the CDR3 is TGTGCCAGTAGTATACTAGGACTTTACTCTGGGGCCAACGTCCTGACTTTC.

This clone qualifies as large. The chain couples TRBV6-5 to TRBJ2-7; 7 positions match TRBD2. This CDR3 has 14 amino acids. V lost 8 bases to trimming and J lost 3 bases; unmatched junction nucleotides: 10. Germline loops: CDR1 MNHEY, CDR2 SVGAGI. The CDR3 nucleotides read TGTGCCAGCGGAATGGGAGGGGCTGGCTACGAGCAGTACTTC. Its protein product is CASGMGGAGYEQYF.

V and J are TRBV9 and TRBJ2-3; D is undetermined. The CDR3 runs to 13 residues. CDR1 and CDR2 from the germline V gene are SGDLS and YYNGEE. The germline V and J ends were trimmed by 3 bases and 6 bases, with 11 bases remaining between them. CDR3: CASSDQGLDTQYF. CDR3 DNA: TGTGCCAGCAGCGATCAAGGGTTGGATACGCAGTATTTT.

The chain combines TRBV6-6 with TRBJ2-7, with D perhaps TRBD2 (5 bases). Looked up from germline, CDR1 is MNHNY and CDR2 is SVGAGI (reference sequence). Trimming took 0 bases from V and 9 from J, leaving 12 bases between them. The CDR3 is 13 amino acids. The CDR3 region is CASSYSLAQGQYF. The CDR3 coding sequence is TGTGCCAGCAGTTACTCGCTAGCCCAAGGGCAGTACTTC.

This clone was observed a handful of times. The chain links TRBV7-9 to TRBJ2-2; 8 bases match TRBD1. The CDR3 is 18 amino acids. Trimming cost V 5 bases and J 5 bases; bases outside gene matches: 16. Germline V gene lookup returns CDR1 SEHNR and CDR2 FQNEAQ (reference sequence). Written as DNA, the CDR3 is TGTGCCAGCAGCATTCGGGCTGGACAGGGTTTTGAAACCGGGGAGCTGTTTTTT. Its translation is CASSIRAGQGFETGELFF.

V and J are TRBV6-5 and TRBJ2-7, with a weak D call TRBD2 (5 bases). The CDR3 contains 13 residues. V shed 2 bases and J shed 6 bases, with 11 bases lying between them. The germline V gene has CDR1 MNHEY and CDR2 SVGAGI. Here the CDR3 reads CASSYATITEQYF. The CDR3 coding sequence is TGTGCCAGCAGTTACGCGACTATTACCGAGCAGTACTTC.

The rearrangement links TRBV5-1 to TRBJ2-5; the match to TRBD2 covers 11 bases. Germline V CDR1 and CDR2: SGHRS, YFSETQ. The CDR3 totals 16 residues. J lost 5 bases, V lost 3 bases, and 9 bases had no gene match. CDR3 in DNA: TGCGCCAGCAGCTCCGCTAGCGGGGGGCCAATGGAGACCCAGTACTTC. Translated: CASSSASGGPMETQYF.

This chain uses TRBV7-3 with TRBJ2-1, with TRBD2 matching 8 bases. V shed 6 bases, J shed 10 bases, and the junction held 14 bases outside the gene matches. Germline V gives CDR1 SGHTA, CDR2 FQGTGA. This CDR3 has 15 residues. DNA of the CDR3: TGTGCCAGCAGGGCGACTAGCGCAATCCCCAGCGAGCAGTTCTTC. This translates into CASRATSAIPSEQFF.

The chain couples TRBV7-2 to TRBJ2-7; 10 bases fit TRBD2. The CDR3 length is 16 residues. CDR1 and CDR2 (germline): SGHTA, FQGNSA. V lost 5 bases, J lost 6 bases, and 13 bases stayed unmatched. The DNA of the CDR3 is TGTGCCAGCAGCCACGGGACTAGCGCACCCCGGGTCGAGCAGTACTTC. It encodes CASSHGTSAPRVEQYF.

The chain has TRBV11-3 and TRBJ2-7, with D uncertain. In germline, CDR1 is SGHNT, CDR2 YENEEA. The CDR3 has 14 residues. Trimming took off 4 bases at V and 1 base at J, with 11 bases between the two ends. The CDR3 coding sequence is TGTGCCAGCAGCTCGGGTTTCGGGTCCTACGAGCAGTACTTC. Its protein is CASSSGFGSYEQYF.

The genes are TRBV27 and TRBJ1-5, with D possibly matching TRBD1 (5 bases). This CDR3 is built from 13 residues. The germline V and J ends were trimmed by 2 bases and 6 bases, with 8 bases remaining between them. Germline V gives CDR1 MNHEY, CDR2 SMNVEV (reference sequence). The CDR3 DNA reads TGTGCCAGCAGTTTAGGGAGGGGTCAGCCCCAGCATTTT. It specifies CASSLGRGQPQHF.

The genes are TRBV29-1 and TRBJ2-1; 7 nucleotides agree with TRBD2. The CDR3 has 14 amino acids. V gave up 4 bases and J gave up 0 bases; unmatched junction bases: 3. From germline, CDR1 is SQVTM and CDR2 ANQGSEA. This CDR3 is CSVVAGSSYNEQFF. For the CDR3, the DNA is TGCAGCGTTGTAGCGGGTTCCTCCTACAATGAGCAGTTCTTC.

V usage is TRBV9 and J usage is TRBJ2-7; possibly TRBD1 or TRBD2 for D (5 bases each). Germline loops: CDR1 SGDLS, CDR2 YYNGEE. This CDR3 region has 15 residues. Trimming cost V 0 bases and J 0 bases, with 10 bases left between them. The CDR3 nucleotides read TGTGCCAGCAGCGTAGGGTCGGGGCCCTCCTACGAGCAGTACTTC. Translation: CASSVGSGPSYEQYF.

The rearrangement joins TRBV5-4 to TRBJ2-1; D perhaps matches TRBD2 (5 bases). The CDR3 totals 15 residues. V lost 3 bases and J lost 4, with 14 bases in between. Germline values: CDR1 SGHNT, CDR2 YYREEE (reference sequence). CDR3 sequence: CASSSDGPGYNEQFF. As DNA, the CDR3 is TGTGCCAGCAGCTCAGACGGGCCGGGGTACAATGAGCAGTTCTTC.

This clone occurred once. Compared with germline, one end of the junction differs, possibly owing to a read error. The CDR3, as DNA: TGTGCCAGCAGCTTAGAATGGGACTATAATTTT. Its translation: CASSLEWDYNF. The chain has TRBV7-9 and TRBJ2-3; 7 nucleotides line up with TRBD2. CDR3 length equals 11 residues. CDR1 is SEHNR, CDR2 FQNEAQ, per germline (reference sequence).

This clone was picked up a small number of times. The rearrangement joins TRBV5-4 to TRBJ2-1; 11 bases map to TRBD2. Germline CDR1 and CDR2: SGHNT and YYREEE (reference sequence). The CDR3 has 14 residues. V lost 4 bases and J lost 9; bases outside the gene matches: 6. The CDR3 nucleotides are TGTGCCAGCAGCGGGACTAGCGGTCCTATTGAGCAGTTCTTC. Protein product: CASSGTSGPIEQFF. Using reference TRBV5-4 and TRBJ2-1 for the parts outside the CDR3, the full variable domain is ETGVTQSPTHLIKTRGQQVTLRCSSQSGHNTVSWYQQALGQGPQFIFQYYREEENGRGNFPPRFSGLQFPNYSSELNVNALELDDSALYLCASSGTSGPIEQFFGPGTRLTVL.

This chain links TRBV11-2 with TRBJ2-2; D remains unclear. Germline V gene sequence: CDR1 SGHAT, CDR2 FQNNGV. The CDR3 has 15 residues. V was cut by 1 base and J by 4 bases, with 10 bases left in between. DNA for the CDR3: TGTGCCAGCAGCTTAGCGGACCTTATCACCGGGGAGCTGTTTTTT. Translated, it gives CASSLADLITGELFF. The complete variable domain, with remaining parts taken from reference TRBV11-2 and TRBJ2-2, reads EAGVAQSPRYKIIEKRQSVAFWCNPISGHATLYWYQQILGQGPKLLIQFQNNGVVDDSQLPKDRFSAERLKGVDSTLKIQPAKLEDSAVYLCASSLADLITGELFFGEGSRLTVL.

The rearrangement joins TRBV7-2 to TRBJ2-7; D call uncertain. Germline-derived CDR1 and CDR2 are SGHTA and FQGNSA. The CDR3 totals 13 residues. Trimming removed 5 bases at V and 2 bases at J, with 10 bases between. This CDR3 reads CASSPGYTYEQYF. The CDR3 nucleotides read TGTGCCAGCAGCCCAGGCTACACCTACGAGCAGTACTTC. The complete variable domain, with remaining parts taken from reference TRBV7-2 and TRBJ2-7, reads GAGVSQSPSNKVTEKGKDVELRCDPISGHTALYWYRQSLGQGLEFLIYFQGNSAPDKSGLPSDRFSAERTGGSVSTLTIQRTQQEDSAVYLCASSPGYTYEQYFGPGTRLTVT.

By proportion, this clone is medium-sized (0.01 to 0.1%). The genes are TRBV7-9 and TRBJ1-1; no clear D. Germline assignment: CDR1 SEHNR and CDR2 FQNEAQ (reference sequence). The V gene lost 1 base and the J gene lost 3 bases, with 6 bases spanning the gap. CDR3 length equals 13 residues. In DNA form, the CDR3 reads TGTGCCAGCAGCTTAGGCGGTCACACTGAAGCTTTCTTT. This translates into CASSLGGHTEAFF.

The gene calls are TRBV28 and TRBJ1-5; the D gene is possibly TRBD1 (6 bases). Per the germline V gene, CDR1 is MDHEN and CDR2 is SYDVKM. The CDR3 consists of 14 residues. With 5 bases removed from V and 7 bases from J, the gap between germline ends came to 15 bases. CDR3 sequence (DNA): TGTGCCAGCAGTCGAGGGGGGCTGGGGCAGCCCCAGCATTTT. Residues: CASSRGGLGQPQHF.

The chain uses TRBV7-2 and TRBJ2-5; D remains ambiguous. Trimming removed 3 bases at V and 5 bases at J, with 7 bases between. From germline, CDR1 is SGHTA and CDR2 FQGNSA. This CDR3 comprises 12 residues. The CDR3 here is CASSFRAETQYF. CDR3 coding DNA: TGTGCCAGCAGCTTTCGGGCCGAGACCCAGTACTTC.

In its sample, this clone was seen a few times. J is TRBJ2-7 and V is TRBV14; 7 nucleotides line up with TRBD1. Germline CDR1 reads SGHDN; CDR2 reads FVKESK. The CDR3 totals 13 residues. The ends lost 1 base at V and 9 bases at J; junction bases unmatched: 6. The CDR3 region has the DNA TGTGCCAGCAGCCAAGTCACAGGGGCCGGGCAGTACTTC. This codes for CASSQVTGAGQYF.

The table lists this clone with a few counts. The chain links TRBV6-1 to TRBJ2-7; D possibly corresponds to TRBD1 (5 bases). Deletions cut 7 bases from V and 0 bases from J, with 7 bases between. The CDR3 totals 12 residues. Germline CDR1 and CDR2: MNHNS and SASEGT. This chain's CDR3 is CASTGLSYEQYF. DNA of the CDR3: TGTGCCAGCACAGGGCTCTCCTACGAGCAGTACTTC.

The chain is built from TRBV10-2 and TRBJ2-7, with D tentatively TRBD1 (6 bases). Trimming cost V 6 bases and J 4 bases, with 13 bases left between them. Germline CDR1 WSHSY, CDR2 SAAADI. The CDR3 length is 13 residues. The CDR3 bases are TGCGCCAGCAGATCCGGGACAAATTACGAGCAGTACTTC. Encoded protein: CASRSGTNYEQYF.

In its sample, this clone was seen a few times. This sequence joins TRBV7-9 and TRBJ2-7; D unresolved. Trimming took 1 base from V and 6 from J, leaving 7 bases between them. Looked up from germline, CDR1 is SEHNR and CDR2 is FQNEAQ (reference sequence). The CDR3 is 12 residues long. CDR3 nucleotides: TGTGCCAGCAGCTTAGTCCCCTTCGAGCAGTACTTC. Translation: CASSLVPFEQYF.

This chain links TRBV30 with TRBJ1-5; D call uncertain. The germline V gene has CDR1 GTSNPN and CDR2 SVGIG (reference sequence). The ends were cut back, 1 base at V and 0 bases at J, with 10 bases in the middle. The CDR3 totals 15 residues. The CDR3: CAWSAKGGSNQPQHF. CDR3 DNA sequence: TGTGCCTGGAGTGCTAAGGGCGGTAGCAATCAGCCCCAGCATTTT.

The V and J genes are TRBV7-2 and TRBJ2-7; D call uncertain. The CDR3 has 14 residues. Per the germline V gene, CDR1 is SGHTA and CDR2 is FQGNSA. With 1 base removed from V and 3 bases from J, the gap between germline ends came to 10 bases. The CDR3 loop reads CASSLERLDYEQYF. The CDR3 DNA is TGTGCCAGCAGCTTAGAGCGCTTAGACTACGAGCAGTACTTC.

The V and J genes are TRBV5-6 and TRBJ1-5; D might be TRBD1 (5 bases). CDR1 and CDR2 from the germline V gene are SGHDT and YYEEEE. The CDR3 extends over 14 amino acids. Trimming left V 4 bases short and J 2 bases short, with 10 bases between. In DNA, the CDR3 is TGTGCCAGCAGCCCCGGGGGGGGCAATCAGCCCCAGCATTTT. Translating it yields CASSPGGGNQPQHF.